These 27 T cell receptor beta chains were sequenced from one sample in a study of T cell responses to AZD1222 COVID-19 vaccine. Some clones are missing from TCRdb's copy, which holds only in-frame ones; the method was immunoSEQ multiplex PCR. Found here are approximately 150,000 clones, 85% to 90% of them singletons; the top ten hold 1.6%. The material was peripheral blood, obtained on day 0 of AZD1222 vaccination. These TCRs come from an adult in good health.

This sequence joins TRBV5-6 and TRBJ2-3, with 7 nucleotides matching TRBD2. The CDR3 is made up of 16 amino acids. Germline V CDR1 and CDR2: SGHDT, YYEEEE. The V gene end was trimmed by 7 bases and the J gene end by 2 bases; junction bases not matched to a gene: 13. The CDR3 nucleotides are TGTGCCAGCTTCTTCGGGGCTAGCGGAATCACAGATACGCAGTATTTT. The encoded protein is CASFFGASGITDTQYF.

This chain connects TRBV12-3 or TRBV12-4 to TRBJ1-3, with D possibly being TRBD1 (5 bases). Trimming removed 6 bases from V and 7 bases from J, with 13 bases in between. This CDR3 has 13 residues. The chain's CDR3 is CASRPPSGNTIYF. The CDR3 coding sequence is TGTGCCAGCAGGCCCCCCTCAGGGAACACCATATATTTT.

The J gene is TRBJ2-1, the V gene TRBV5-1, with D possibly TRBD2 on 6 matching bases. With 6 bases removed from V and 0 bases from J, the gap between germline ends came to 16 bases. Germline V gives CDR1 SGHRS, CDR2 YFSETQ. The CDR3 covers 16 residues. The CDR3 loop reads CASNTISGSSYNEQFF. DNA for the CDR3: TGCGCCAGCAATACGATTAGCGGCAGCTCCTACAATGAGCAGTTCTTC.

This clone appeared a few times. The gene calls are TRBV5-5 and TRBJ1-5; tentative D call: TRBD1 (5 bases). Germline CDR1 is SGHKS and CDR2 is YYEKEE (reference sequence). This CDR3 region has 16 residues. Deletions cut 2 bases from V and 2 bases from J, with 14 bases between. In nucleotides, the CDR3 is TGTGCCAGCAGCTTCAACAGGTTTTTGGGCAATCAGCCCCAGCATTTT. Translating gives CASSFNRFLGNQPQHF.

This chain uses TRBV5-1 with TRBJ2-1; 10 nucleotides line up with TRBD2. This CDR3 has 17 residues. V lost 0 bases and J lost 7; bases outside the gene matches: 10. Germline V gene lookup returns CDR1 SGHRS and CDR2 YFSETQ. In nucleotides, the CDR3 is TGCGCCAGCAGCTTGGAATCAATAGCGGGGGGCGGGAATGAGCAGTTCTTC. This gives the protein CASSLESIAGGGNEQFF.

The chain links TRBV18 to TRBJ1-5, with 9 bases matching TRBD1. CDR3 length equals 17 residues. From germline, CDR1 is KGHSH and CDR2 LQKENI. V lost 5 bases to trimming and J lost 0 bases; unmatched junction nucleotides: 8. The CDR3 DNA is TGTGCCAGCTCAGGGGACAGGGAGGCGTATAGCAATCAGCCCCAGCATTTT. It is translated as CASSGDREAYSNQPQHF.

This rearrangement joins TRBV7-2 to TRBJ2-1; D gene ambiguous. V lost 3 bases to trimming and J lost 6 bases, with 3 bases between them. Germline loops: CDR1 SGHTA, CDR2 FQGNSA. CDR3 length: 11 residues. The CDR3 here is CASSFGNEQFF. The CDR3 DNA sequence: TGTGCCAGCAGCTTCGGCAATGAGCAGTTCTTC.

The chain has TRBV6-5 and TRBJ2-2; possible D gene TRBD2, 5 bases. This CDR3 contains 14 residues. Trimming stripped 5 bases from V and 2 bases from J, with 9 bases between. Per the germline V gene, CDR1 is MNHEY and CDR2 is SVGAGI. CDR3 DNA: TGTGCCAGCAGTAGAGCGGAAAACACCGGGGAGCTGTTTTTT. As protein: CASSRAENTGELFF.

This clone has only one observation. The chain links TRBV6-6 to TRBJ2-3; 11 bases map to TRBD2. The germline CDR1 and CDR2 sequences are MNHNY and SVGAGI (reference sequence). J lost 7 bases, V lost 5 bases, and 14 bases had no gene match. CDR3 length: 17 amino acids. CDR3 amino acids: CASSPVSGRAGGNTQYF. The CDR3 DNA sequence: TGTGCCAGCAGTCCCGTTAGCGGGAGGGCCGGCGGGAATACGCAGTATTTT.

This clone was seen a handful of times. One junction end does not reproduce the germline sequence, and a read error may be involved. This CDR3 reads CAYLDRVYDYTF. The CDR3 region has the DNA TGTGCCTATTTGGACAGGGTCTATGACTACACCTTC. This rearrangement joins TRBV30 to TRBJ1-2, with 8 bases that match TRBD1. From germline, CDR1 is GTSNPN and CDR2 SVGIG (reference sequence). CDR3 length: 12 amino acids.

For the CDR3, the DNA is TGTGCCAGCAGTTTCGGGACCCAGTCTGGGGCCAACGTCCTGACTTTC. It encodes CASSFGTQSGANVLTF. The chain uses TRBV28 and TRBJ2-6; D assignment may be TRBD1 or TRBD2 (5 bases each). The CDR3 covers 16 residues. In germline, CDR1 is MDHEN, CDR2 SYDVKM. Trimming stripped 3 bases from V and 1 base from J, with 10 bases between.

The chain is built from TRBV10-3 and TRBJ1-2; D might be TRBD1 (6 bases). V lost 6 bases and J lost 2, with 16 bases in between. This CDR3 has 15 amino acids. Germline-derived CDR1 and CDR2 are ENHRY and SYGVKD. CDR3 amino acids: CAIRASGEANYGYTF. Written as DNA, the CDR3 is TGTGCCATCAGGGCCTCAGGGGAGGCCAACTATGGCTACACCTTC.

The chain recombines TRBV6-6 with TRBJ2-7; 8 nucleotides match TRBD2. Germline CDR1 MNHNY, CDR2 SVGAGI (reference sequence). CDR3 length: 14 residues. The junction had 4 bases not matched to a gene; V was cut back by 5 bases and J by 1 base. DNA of the CDR3: TGTGCCAGCAGTCCTAGCGGGCGGTCCTACGAGCAGTACTTC. This encodes CASSPSGRSYEQYF.

This chain uses TRBV28 with TRBJ2-7, with TRBD2 matching 8 bases. The CDR3 is 15 residues long. The ends lost 5 bases at V and 7 bases at J; junction bases unmatched: 13. CDR1 and CDR2 from the germline V gene are MDHEN and SYDVKM. CDR3 protein: CASSPGGGFSPEQYV. In DNA form, the CDR3 reads TGTGCCAGCAGTCCGGGGGGGGGATTTTCCCCTGAGCAGTACGTC.

The CDR3 sequence is CASSVVGEGQSPLHF. CDR3 DNA sequence: TGTGCCAGCAGCGTAGTTGGTGAGGGTCAATCACCCCTCCACTTT. The chain has TRBV9 and TRBJ1-6; D is uncertain. The CDR3 runs 15 residues. V shed 0 bases and J shed 10 bases, with 14 bases lying between them. Germline V gives CDR1 SGDLS, CDR2 YYNGEE.

The chain links TRBV2 to TRBJ1-5, with 7 positions matching TRBD1. V was clipped by 1 base and J by 6 bases; unmatched bases: 6. The CDR3 runs to 15 residues. Germline V gene lookup returns CDR1 SNHLY and CDR2 FYNNEI. For the CDR3, the DNA is TGTGCCAGCAGTGAAGGACAGGGTTATACTCAGCCCCAGCATTTT. The encoded protein is CASSEGQGYTQPQHF.

This clone was recorded only once. In DNA form, the CDR3 reads TGTGCCAGCAGTTTACAGGTTAATCAGCCCCAGCATTTT. This translates into CASSLQVNQPQHF. The chain joins TRBV28 to TRBJ1-5; D is unresolved. Between the trimmed V and J ends, which lost 2 bases and 4 bases, there was a span of 6 bases. The CDR3 is made up of 13 amino acids. Looked up from germline, CDR1 is MDHEN and CDR2 is SYDVKM.

The chain has TRBV6-2 or TRBV6-3 and TRBJ1-1, with 10 bases fitting TRBD1. J gave up 1 base and V 2 bases, and 4 bases lay outside the gene matches. Germline CDR1 reads MNHEY; CDR2 reads SVGEGT. The length of the CDR3 is 16 residues. The CDR3 spells CASSYQWDRGNTEAFF. In DNA form, the CDR3 reads TGTGCCAGCAGTTACCAGTGGGACAGGGGGAACACTGAAGCTTTCTTT.

The V call is TRBV2, the J call TRBJ2-3; the match to TRBD1 covers 10 bases. Germline trimming cut 4 bases from V and 0 bases from J; bases unmatched to any gene: 7. Germline CDR1 and CDR2: SNHLY and FYNNEI. This CDR3 has 17 residues. CDR3 nucleotides: TGTGCCAGCAGTGGGGGACAGGGGTCCTCTAGCACAGATACGCAGTATTTT. It codes for CASSGGQGSSSTDTQYF.

This clone was observed a few times. J is TRBJ2-7 and V is TRBV11-3, with unresolved D. With 5 bases removed from V and 7 bases from J, the gap between germline ends came to 15 bases. The CDR3 is made up of 13 amino acids. Germline V CDR1 and CDR2: SGHNT, YENEEA. The DNA for the CDR3 is TGTGCCAGCAGCCTCATATGGTCGGGTGAGCAGTACTTC. This translates into CASSLIWSGEQYF.

The V call is TRBV27, the J call TRBJ1-2; a possible D gene is TRBD1 (5 bases). Trimming removed 3 bases at V and 4 bases at J, with 15 bases between. The length of the CDR3 is 15 residues. The germline V gene encodes CDR1 MNHEY and CDR2 SMNVEV (reference sequence). CDR3 sequence: CASSLDAGPAYGYTF. The CDR3 DNA reads as TGTGCCAGCAGTTTGGACGCGGGGCCCGCCTATGGCTACACCTTC.

The chain uses TRBV5-6 and TRBJ1-1; tentatively, D is TRBD1 (5 bases). CDR1 is SGHDT and CDR2 is YYEEEE in the germline V gene. The CDR3 loop spans 18 amino acids. Between the trimmed V and J ends, which lost 4 bases and 0 bases, there was a span of 22 bases. This CDR3 is CASSASGTGKIMNTEAFF. The DNA for the CDR3 is TGTGCCAGCAGCGCCTCCGGGACGGGGAAGATTATGAACACTGAAGCTTTCTTT.

This clone was detected only a few times. The V and J genes are TRBV12-3 or TRBV12-4 and TRBJ2-7; D not resolved. V was trimmed by 2 bases and J by 0 bases, leaving 5 bases between them. The CDR3 loop spans 13 amino acids. The CDR3 nucleotides read TGTGCCAGCAGTTTAACCAGCTCCTACGAGCAGTACTTC. This encodes CASSLTSSYEQYF.

The chain carries TRBV9 and TRBJ2-7; D unresolved. V was pared by 0 bases and J by 1 base, with 8 bases between. Per germline, CDR1 SGDLS and CDR2 YYNGEE. CDR3 size: 14 residues. CDR3 sequence: CASSVDVGSYEQYF. The CDR3 coding sequence is TGTGCCAGCAGCGTAGATGTGGGTTCCTACGAGCAGTACTTC. The variable domain in full, completed from reference TRBV9 and TRBJ2-7, reads DSGVTQTPKHLITATGQRVTLRCSPRSGDLSVYWYQQSLDQGLQFLIQYYNGEERAKGNILERFSAQQFPDLHSELNLSSLELGDSALYFCASSVDVGSYEQYFGPGTRLTVT.

CDR3 bases: TGTGCCAGCGTAACATCCGGGACAGGGACCGGGGAGCTGTTTTTT. It encodes CASVTSGTGTGELFF. The chain is built from TRBV28 and TRBJ2-2, with 9 bases identical to TRBD1. V lost 8 bases, J lost 5 bases, and 9 bases stayed unmatched. The CDR3 consists of 15 residues. From germline, CDR1 is MDHEN and CDR2 SYDVKM.

The V gene is TRBV19, the J gene TRBJ1-5, with D uncertain. CDR1 LNHDA and CDR2 SQIVND come from the germline V gene (reference sequence). CDR3 size: 15 residues. The V and J ends lost 3 bases and 4 bases respectively, with 13 bases between them. CDR3 residues: CASSISGPKNQPQHF. Here the CDR3 DNA reads TGTGCCAGTAGTATTTCAGGCCCCAAAAATCAGCCCCAGCATTTT.

This clone appeared once. Germline is not matched at one junction end, which may reflect a read error. This same CDR3 is encoded by further DNA sequences in the sample. The V call is TRBV3-1 (or the pseudogene TRBV3-2), the J call TRBJ2-2; the D is unclear. This CDR3 has 11 residues. Germline assignment: CDR1 LGHDT and CDR2 YNNKEL (reference sequence). The CDR3 loop is CASSHTGELFF. The CDR3, as DNA: TGTGCCAGCAGCCACACAGGGGAGCTGTTTTTT.